The T cell receptor beta chain described here comes from a study of cytomegalovirus exposure and HLA in healthy donors. The PCR was carried out with 60 Vbeta primers and 13 Jbeta primers. Method: immunoSEQ multiplex PCR; TCRdb's copy keeps in-frame clones and lacks some. The sample lists 150,000 to 200,000 clones, around 75% occurring once. A single count supports this clone. Sequenced input: PBMCs. This sequence originates from a woman aged 40 to 55 in good health and CMV-seropositive.

CDR3: CASSLWGLANLGNTQYF. For the CDR3, the DNA is TGTGCCAGCAGTTTATGGGGACTAGCCAATCTGGGGAATACGCAGTATTTT. This chain uses TRBV28 with TRBJ2-3; 9 bases are a match to TRBD2. CDR1 and CDR2 (germline): MDHEN, SYDVKM. Trimming cost V 0 bases and J 7 bases; bases outside gene matches: 11. The CDR3 contains 17 residues. Supplemented by reference TRBV28 and TRBJ2-3, the full variable domain reads DVKVTQSSRYLVKRTGEKVFLECVQDMDHENMFWYRQDPGLGLRLIYFSYDVKMKEKGDIPEGYSVSREKKERFSLILESASTNQTSMYLCASSLWGLANLGNTQYFGPGTRLTVL.